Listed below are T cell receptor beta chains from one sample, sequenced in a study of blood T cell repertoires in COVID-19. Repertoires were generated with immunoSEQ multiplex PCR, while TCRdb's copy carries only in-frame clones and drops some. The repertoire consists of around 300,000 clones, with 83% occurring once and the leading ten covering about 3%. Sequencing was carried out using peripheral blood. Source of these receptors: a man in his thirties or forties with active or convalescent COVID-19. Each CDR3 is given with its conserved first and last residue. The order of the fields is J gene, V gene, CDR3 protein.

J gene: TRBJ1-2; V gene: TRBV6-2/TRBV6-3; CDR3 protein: CASSLDRDRNLYGYTF
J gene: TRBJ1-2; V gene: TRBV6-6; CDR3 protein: CASSPLGGRHGYTF
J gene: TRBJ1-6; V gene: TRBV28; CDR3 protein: CASSFPATSSYNSPLHF
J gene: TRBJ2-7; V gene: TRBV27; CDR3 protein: CASSAFARDYEQYF
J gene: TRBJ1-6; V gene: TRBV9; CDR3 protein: CASSVSDTGGSPLHF
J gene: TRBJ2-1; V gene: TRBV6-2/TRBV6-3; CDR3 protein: CASSGSGGAREQFF
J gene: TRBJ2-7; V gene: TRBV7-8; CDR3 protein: CASRPREGNYEQYF
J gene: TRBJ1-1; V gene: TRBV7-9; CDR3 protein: CASSLGRQAAGTEAFF
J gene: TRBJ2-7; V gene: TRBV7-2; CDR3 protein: CASSFGGMLNEQYF
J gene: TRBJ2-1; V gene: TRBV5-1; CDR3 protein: CASSLEPGQGSYNEQFF
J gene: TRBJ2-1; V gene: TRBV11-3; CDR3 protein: CASSFGLAGANEQFF
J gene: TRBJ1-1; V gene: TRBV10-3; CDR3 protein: CASGTFRTEAFF
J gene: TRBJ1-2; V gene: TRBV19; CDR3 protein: CASSMGNRAVGGYTF
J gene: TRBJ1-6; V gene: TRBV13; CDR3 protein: CASSIRDRDSPLHF
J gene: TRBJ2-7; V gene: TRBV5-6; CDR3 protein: CASNDLQGFPYEQYF
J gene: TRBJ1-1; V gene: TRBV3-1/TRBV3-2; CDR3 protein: CATPAGENTEAFF
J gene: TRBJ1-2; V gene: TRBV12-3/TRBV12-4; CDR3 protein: CASSSRGGYTF
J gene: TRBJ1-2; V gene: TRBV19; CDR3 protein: CASSVGQNYGYTF
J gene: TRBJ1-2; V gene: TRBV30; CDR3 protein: CAWRGGPAYGYTF
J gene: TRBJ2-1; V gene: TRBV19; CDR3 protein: CASTPRVAGGPEQFF
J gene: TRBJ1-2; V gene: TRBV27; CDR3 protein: CASTLGGTGDF
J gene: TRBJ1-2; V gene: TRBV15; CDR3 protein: CATSRDRRGYTF
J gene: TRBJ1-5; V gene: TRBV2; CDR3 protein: CASEGTGENQPQHF
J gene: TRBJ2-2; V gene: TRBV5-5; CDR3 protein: CASSLQSTGELFF
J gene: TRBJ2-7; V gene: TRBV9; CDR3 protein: CASSVEVEPYEQYF
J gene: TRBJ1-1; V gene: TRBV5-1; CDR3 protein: CASSLTAHTEAFF
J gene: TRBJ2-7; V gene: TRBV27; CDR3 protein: CASSLGGGSEQYF
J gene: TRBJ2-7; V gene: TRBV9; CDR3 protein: CASSPGTSGTGVTYEQYF
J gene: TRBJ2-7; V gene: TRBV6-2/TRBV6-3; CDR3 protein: CASSLYYEQYF